These 15 T cell receptor beta chains were sequenced from one sample in a study of metastatic and nonmetastatic thyroid tumors. TCRdb re-clonotyped the PCR reads through MiXCR. The sample lists about 27,000 clones, 16% seen once, with about 6% in the top ten. Thyroid surgery took place with no prior treatment in any patient. Sequenced sample: blood. The source is a male donor with papillary thyroid cancer or a benign thyroid nodule (not recorded which). Some clones in this sample may be carry-over from other donors' samples.

In the case of this clone: The junction differs from germline at one of its ends, possibly a read error. The rearrangement joins TRBV24-1 to TRBJ2-3; a weak D match, TRBD2 (6 bases). This CDR3 has 18 residues. Looked up from germline, CDR1 is KGHDR and CDR2 is SFDVKD. For the CDR3, the DNA is TGTGCTACCAGTGATTTGCAAGGAGGGGCGGTGTCCACAGATACGCAGTATTTT. This codes for CATSDLQGGAVSTDTQYF.

In this sample, this clone turned up many times. The chain combines TRBV20-1 with TRBJ2-5; a possible D gene is TRBD2 (6 bases). The V end was cut by 5 bases, the J end by 2 bases, with 12 bases between. CDR3 length equals 13 residues. From germline, CDR1 is DFQATT and CDR2 SNEGSKA (reference sequence). CDR3 DNA: TGCAGTGCTCTGGCTAGCGTACAAGAGACCCAGTACTTC. Translating gives CSALASVQETQYF.

The table lists this clone with many counts. The chain joins TRBV28 to TRBJ1-1; no definite D call. The germline CDR1 and CDR2 sequences are MDHEN and SYDVKM. The CDR3 extends over 15 amino acids. The V gene lost 2 bases and the J gene lost 3 bases, with 13 bases spanning the gap. The DNA for the CDR3 is TGTGCCAGCAGTTTAATTGGGAGACGGGACACTGAAGCTTTCTTT. It yields the protein CASSLIGRRDTEAFF.

The CDR3 loop is CASSFREEETQYF. In DNA, the CDR3 is TGTGCCAGCAGTTTCCGGGAGGAAGAGACCCAGTACTTC. The chain has TRBV6-5 and TRBJ2-5; 7 bases line up with TRBD2. Germline loops: CDR1 MNHEY, CDR2 SVGAGI. The CDR3 sequence is 13 residues long. Unmatched junction bases numbered 2, after V lost 4 bases and J lost 3 bases.

This clone is labeled as medium-sized. This rearrangement joins TRBV12-3 or TRBV12-4 to TRBJ2-7; 7 bases line up with TRBD2. Trimming took 6 bases from V and 3 from J; bases not matched to a gene: 8. The CDR3 is 14 residues long. This chain's CDR3 is CASSRLGRGYEQYF. For the CDR3, the DNA is TGTGCCAGCAGCCGGCTGGGGAGGGGCTACGAGCAGTACTTC.

This clone was found many times. The V call is TRBV28, the J call TRBJ1-1, with a weak D call TRBD1 (5 bases). Per the germline V gene, CDR1 is MDHEN and CDR2 is SYDVKM. CDR3 size: 14 residues. V lost 2 bases to trimming and J lost 0 bases, with 7 bases between them. CDR3 region: CASSLRGMNTEAFF. CDR3 bases: TGTGCCAGCAGTTTACGGGGCATGAACACTGAAGCTTTCTTT.

Ten or more counts support this clone. The chain combines TRBV9 with TRBJ2-3; D gene ambiguous. CDR3 length: 15 residues. Germline V gene lookup returns CDR1 SGDLS and CDR2 YYNGEE. The germline V and J ends were trimmed by 0 bases and 3 bases, with 11 bases remaining between them. The CDR3 nucleotides read TGTGCCAGCAGCGTAGTAGGGTTGGTGACAGATACGCAGTATTTT. Encoded protein: CASSVVGLVTDTQYF.

This clone was counted ten times or more. This sequence joins TRBV2 and TRBJ1-4, with D hard to call. Germline V gene sequence: CDR1 SNHLY, CDR2 FYNNEI. This CDR3 contains 13 residues. The germline V and J ends were trimmed by 6 bases and 8 bases, with 13 bases remaining between them. Here the CDR3 DNA reads TGTGCCAGCAGGAGGCAGGAGAGGGAAAAACTGTTTTTT. Amino acid sequence: CASRRQEREKLFF.

This clone was observed a few times. In DNA, the CDR3 is TGTGCCAGCAGATCAGGACAGGGGTCCTACGAGCAGTACTTC. This gives the protein CASRSGQGSYEQYF. The rearrangement links TRBV6-2 or TRBV6-3 to TRBJ2-7; 9 nucleotides line up with TRBD1. The ends lost 6 bases at V and 1 base at J; junction bases unmatched: 4. The CDR3 length is 14 residues. Germline CDR1 MNHEY, CDR2 SVGEGT.

This clone has at least ten counts. The chain uses TRBV19 and TRBJ2-7, with D hard to call. Trimming took 7 bases from V and 5 from J, leaving 15 bases between them. Germline lookup yields CDR1 LNHDA and CDR2 SQIVND (reference sequence). The CDR3 runs to 13 residues. The CDR3 coding sequence is TGTGCCAGTATCCCTTGCGGTACTAACGAGCAGTACTTC. As protein: CASIPCGTNEQYF.

This clone occurred many times. The chain is built from TRBV6-1 and TRBJ2-2; 8 bases line up with TRBD1. With V trimmed by 6 bases and J by 2 bases, 5 bases remained unmatched. Germline CDR1 MNHNS, CDR2 SASEGT. There are 15 residues in the CDR3. CDR3 nucleotides: TGTGCCAGCAGACAGGACAGGGTCAACACCGGGGAGCTGTTTTTT. Translated, it gives CASRQDRVNTGELFF.

This clone was observed a few times. The CDR3 does not end in the conserved phenylalanine or tryptophan, so this is likely a read error. The DNA is left out, because the CDR3 cannot be placed on it with certainty; the CDR3 is given as TCRdb lists it. This chain uses TRBV6-1 with TRBJ2-7; the table's TRBD1 call for D was not verified on the DNA. The V gene's germline CDR1 is MNHNS and CDR2 SASEGT. The CDR3 has 13 amino acids, counting both end residues. The CDR3 loop reads CASSPGKFAERYL.

This clone was counted a few times. This chain uses TRBV12-3 or TRBV12-4 with TRBJ2-1, with 7 nucleotides matching TRBD2. CDR3 length: 13 residues. Losses at the gene ends were 3 bases for V and 10 bases for J; bases not matched to a gene: 6. CDR3 in DNA: TGTGCCAGCAGTTTCTCGGCGGGGGTGGAGCAGTTCTTC. Translated, it gives CASSFSAGVEQFF.

The chain carries TRBV12-3 or TRBV12-4 and TRBJ1-2; a possible D gene is TRBD1 (5 bases). The CDR3 totals 14 residues. Trimming pared 3 bases from V and 3 bases from J, leaving 11 bases between. The CDR3 reads CASSFSGRYYGYTF. CDR3 DNA sequence: TGTGCCAGCAGTTTTTCGGGGCGATACTATGGCTACACCTTC.

This clone is termed medium-sized. Mismatch with germline at one junction end may stem from a read error. The genes are TRBV7-9 and TRBJ2-7, with D unresolved. The CDR3 consists of 12 residues. CDR1 is SEHNR, CDR2 FQNEAQ, per germline (reference sequence). The CDR3 nucleotides read TGTGCCAGCAGCCAAATCTCCGACGAGCAGTACTTC. Protein sequence: CASSQISDEQYF.